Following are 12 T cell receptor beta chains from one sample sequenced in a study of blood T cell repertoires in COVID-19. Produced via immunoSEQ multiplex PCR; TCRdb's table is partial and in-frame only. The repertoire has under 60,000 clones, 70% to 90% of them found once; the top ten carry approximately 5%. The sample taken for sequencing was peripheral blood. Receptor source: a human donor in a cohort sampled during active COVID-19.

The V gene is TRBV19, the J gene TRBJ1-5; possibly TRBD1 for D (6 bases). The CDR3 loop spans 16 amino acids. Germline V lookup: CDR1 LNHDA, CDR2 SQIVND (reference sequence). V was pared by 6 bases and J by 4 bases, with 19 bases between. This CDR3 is CASSAGTYGPNQPQHF. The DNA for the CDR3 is TGTGCCAGTAGCGCCGGGACATACGGTCCTAATCAGCCCCAGCATTTT.

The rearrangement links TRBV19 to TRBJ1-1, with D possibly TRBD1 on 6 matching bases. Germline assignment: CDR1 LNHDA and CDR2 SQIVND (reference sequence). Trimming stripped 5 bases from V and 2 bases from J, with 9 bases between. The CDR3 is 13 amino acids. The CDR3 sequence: CASSPGTNTEAFF. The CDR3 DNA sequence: TGTGCCAGTAGTCCGGGGACAAACACTGAAGCTTTCTTT.

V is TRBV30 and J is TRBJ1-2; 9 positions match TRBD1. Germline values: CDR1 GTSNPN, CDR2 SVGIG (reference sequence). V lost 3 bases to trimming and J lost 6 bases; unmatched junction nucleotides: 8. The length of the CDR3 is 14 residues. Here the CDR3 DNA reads TGTGCCTGGAGGGTACCGGGACAGGGACATGGCTACACCTTC. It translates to CAWRVPGQGHGYTF.

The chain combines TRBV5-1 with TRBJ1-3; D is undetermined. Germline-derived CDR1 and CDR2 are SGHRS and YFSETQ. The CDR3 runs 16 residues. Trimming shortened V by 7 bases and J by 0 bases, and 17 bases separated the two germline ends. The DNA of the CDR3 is TGCGCCAGCTCCCACAACGGACGGGGCTCTGGAAACACCATATATTTT. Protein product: CASSHNGRGSGNTIYF.

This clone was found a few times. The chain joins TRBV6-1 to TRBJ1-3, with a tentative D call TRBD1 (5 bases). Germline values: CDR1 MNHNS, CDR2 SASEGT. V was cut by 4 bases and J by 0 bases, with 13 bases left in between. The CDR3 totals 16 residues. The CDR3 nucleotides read TGTGCCAGCAGTGCGGCGGGACCTAGCTCTGGAAACACCATATATTTT. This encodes CASSAAGPSSGNTIYF.

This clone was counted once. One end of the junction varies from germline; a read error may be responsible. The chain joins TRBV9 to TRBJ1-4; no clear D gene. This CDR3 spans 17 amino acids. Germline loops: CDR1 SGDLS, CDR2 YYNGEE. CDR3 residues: CASSVAGRVGTNEKLFF. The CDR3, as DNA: TGTGCCAGCAGTGTAGCGGGGAGGGTAGGAACTAATGAAAAACTGTTTTTT.

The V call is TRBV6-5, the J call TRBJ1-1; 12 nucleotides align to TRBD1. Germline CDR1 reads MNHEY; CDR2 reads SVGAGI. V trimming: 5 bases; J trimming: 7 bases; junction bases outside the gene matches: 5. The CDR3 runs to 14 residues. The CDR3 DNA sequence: TGTGCCAGCAGTAGGGACAGGGGGCCTAATGAAGCTTTCTTT. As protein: CASSRDRGPNEAFF.

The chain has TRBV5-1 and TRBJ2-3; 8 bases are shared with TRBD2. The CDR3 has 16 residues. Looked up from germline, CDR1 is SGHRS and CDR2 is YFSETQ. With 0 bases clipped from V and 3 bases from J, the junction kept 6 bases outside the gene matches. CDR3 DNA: TGCGCCAGCAGCTTGGGGGGAACTAGCGGAACAGATACGCAGTATTTT. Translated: CASSLGGTSGTDTQYF.

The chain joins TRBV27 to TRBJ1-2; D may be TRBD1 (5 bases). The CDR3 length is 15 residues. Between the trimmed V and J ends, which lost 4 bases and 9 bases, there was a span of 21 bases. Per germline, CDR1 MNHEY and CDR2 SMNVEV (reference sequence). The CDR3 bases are TGTGCCAGCAGTTCTGAAGTGGGCAGGGAAATTCGCTACACCTTC. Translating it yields CASSSEVGREIRYTF.

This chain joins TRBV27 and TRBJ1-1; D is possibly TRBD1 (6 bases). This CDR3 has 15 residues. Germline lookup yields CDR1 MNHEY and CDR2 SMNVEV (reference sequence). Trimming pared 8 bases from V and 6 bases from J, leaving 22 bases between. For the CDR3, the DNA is TGTGCCAGCCACCGCCCAGGGGCGTTGATGGCTGAAGCTTTCTTT. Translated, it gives CASHRPGALMAEAFF.

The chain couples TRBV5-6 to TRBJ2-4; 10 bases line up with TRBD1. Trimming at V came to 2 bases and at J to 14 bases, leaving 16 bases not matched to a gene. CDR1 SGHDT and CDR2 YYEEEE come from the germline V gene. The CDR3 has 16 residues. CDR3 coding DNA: TGTGCCAGCAGCTTCCGGACAGGGGGAAATCTATATTTCGAGTACTTC. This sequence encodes CASSFRTGGNLYFEYF. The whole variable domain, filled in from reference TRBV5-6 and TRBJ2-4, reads DAGVTQSPTHLIKTRGQQVTLRCSPKSGHDTVSWYQQALGQGPQFIFQYYEEEERQRGNFPDRFSGHQFPNYSSELNVNALLLGDSALYLCASSFRTGGNLYFEYFGAGTRLSVL.

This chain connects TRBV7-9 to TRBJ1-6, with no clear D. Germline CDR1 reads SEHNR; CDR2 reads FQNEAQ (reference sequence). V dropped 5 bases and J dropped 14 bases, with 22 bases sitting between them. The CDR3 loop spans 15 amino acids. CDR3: CASSVVSLGRGALHF. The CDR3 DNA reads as TGTGCCAGCAGCGTAGTGTCATTAGGTCGAGGAGCCCTCCACTTT. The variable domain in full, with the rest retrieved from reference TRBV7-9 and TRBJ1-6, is DTGVSQNPRHKITKRGQNVTFRCDPISEHNRLYWYRQTLGQGPEFLTYFQNEAQLEKSRLLSDRFSAERPKGSFSTLEIQRTEQGDSAMYLCASSVVSLGRGALHFGNGTRLTVT.